The source of this TCR beta chain is a study of cytomegalovirus exposure and HLA in healthy donors. Study-wide findings and caveats: Cytomegalovirus association was listed for about 170 TCR beta chains. In the analysis, some V segments, TRBV6-2 and TRBV6-3 included, were excluded as indistinguishable. The productive fraction for most TCR beta V segments was about 87% or about 30% in an earlier analysis.

The PCR ran on 60 Vbeta and 13 Jbeta primers. Some clones are missing from TCRdb's copy, which holds only in-frame ones; the method was immunoSEQ multiplex PCR. Here the sample table reports around 160,000 clones. CDR1 is KGHSH and CDR2 is LQKENI in the germline V gene. CDR3 size: 13 residues. Trimming cost V 4 bases and J 3 bases; bases outside gene matches: 2. Regarding this clone: Its matching antigen is unknown.

This TCR came from a woman in her fifties or sixties in good health and CMV-seronegative. V usage is TRBV18 and J usage is TRBJ2-7; 8 bases match TRBD1. The sequencing sample was made of PBMCs. CDR3 sequence (DNA): TGTGCCAGCTCACGAGGGACAGGCTACGAGCAGTACTTC. This gives the protein CASSRGTGYEQYF.